A single sample gave rise to the 13 T cell receptor beta chains below, sequenced in a study of shared clonotypes between healthy human individuals. Clones were read by immunoSEQ multiplex PCR, and TCRdb kept only the in-frame ones, dropping some. Of about 1 million clones detected, about 74% appear once; the ten largest clones hold around 1.5%. Sequencing used memory CD4+ T cells sorted from blood. Described subset: CD45RA-negative fraction. The receptors were sampled from a man aged 18 to 29 in good health.

The rearrangement joins TRBV11-2 to TRBJ2-7; 7 bases align to TRBD2. Per germline, CDR1 SGHAT and CDR2 FQNNGV. V dropped 1 base and J dropped 0; count of bases not matched to a gene: 9. The CDR3 contains 17 residues. The CDR3 here is CASSLGPKREASYEQYF. Written as DNA, the CDR3 is TGTGCCAGCAGCTTAGGCCCAAAACGGGAGGCCTCCTACGAGCAGTACTTC.

This clone showed up just once. The DNA is left out, because the CDR3 cannot be placed on it with certainty; the CDR3 is given as TCRdb lists it. The chain recombines TRBV27 with TRBJ1-2; the table assigns TRBD1, which was not confirmed against the DNA. The CDR3 length equals 14 residues, ends included. CDR1 MNHEY and CDR2 SMNVEV come from the germline V gene (reference sequence). This CDR3 reads CASSTSTGNYGYTF.

The rearrangement uses TRBV6-1 and TRBJ1-4, with 9 bases lining up with TRBD1. J was trimmed by 14 bases and V by 4 bases; bases with no gene match: 11. Germline V gene data show CDR1 as MNHNS and CDR2 as SASEGT. CDR3 length: 14 residues. The CDR3 region has the DNA TGTGCCAGCAGTGTCGGACAGGGGAGGGGACAGCTGTTTTTT. Translation gives CASSVGQGRGQLFF.

The gene calls are TRBV19 and TRBJ1-5; 10 bases line up with TRBD1. The CDR3 runs 19 residues. With 1 base clipped from V and 0 bases from J, the junction kept 9 bases outside the gene matches. The V gene's germline CDR1 is LNHDA and CDR2 SQIVND (reference sequence). The CDR3 DNA is TGTGCCAGTAGTATAGGGCCGGGACAGGGGTTGGGTAGCAATCAGCCCCAGCATTTT. Translation: CASSIGPGQGLGSNQPQHF.

V gene TRBV11-2 combines with J gene TRBJ1-1; D ambiguous. Germline loops: CDR1 SGHAT, CDR2 FQNNGV. The CDR3 covers 14 residues. Trimming removed 4 bases from V and 1 base from J, with 10 bases in between. The CDR3 bases are TGTGCCAGCAGCTCCAAAGCACAGAACACTGAAGCTTTCTTT. Its protein is CASSSKAQNTEAFF.

Notes on this clone: One junction end disagrees with the germline gene, perhaps due to a read error. The rearrangement links TRBV9 to TRBJ2-5; a possible D gene is TRBD2 (6 bases). Germline loops: CDR1 SGDLS, CDR2 YYNGEE. CDR3 length: 13 amino acids. The DNA for the CDR3 is TGTGCCGGCAGCGTAGGCGGGAAGGAGACCCAGTACTTC. It codes for CAGSVGGKETQYF.

The gene calls are TRBV20-1 and TRBJ2-5; D is uncertain. V was shortened by 5 bases and J by 5 bases, with 9 bases between the two germline ends. This CDR3 contains 11 residues. From germline, CDR1 is DFQATT and CDR2 SNEGSKA (reference sequence). The CDR3 sequence: CSAPLVETQYF. CDR3 nucleotide sequence: TGCAGTGCTCCGTTGGTGGAGACCCAGTACTTC.

V gene TRBV28 combines with J gene TRBJ2-7, with 9 positions matching TRBD1. There are 15 residues in the CDR3. Germline V gives CDR1 MDHEN, CDR2 SYDVKM. V shed 5 bases, J shed 7 bases, and the junction held 12 bases outside the gene matches. CDR3 sequence (DNA): TGTGCCAGCAGTACGGAGGGGACAGGGTTTAGGGAGCAGTACTTC. Translating it yields CASSTEGTGFREQYF.

This chain connects TRBV6-1 to TRBJ1-5; D is unresolved. This CDR3 is built from 15 residues. V shed 1 base and J shed 3 bases, with 10 bases lying between them. CDR1 and CDR2 (germline): MNHNS, SASEGT. CDR3 nucleotides: TGTGCCAGCAGTGAAGGCTACAGCCTCAATCAGCCCCAGCATTTT. This translates into CASSEGYSLNQPQHF.

This clone was counted a few times. V is TRBV28 and J is TRBJ2-2; D is possibly TRBD2 (6 bases). Between the trimmed V and J ends, which lost 6 bases and 5 bases, there was a span of 16 bases. CDR1 and CDR2 (germline): MDHEN, SYDVKM. The CDR3 has 15 residues. CDR3 amino acids: CASSPGLGGTGELFF. In DNA, the CDR3 is TGTGCCAGCAGCCCAGGTTTGGGGGGAACCGGGGAGCTGTTTTTT.

This clone has only a few counts. This chain connects TRBV11-2 to TRBJ2-5; the D gene is possibly TRBD1 (6 bases). Trimming took 5 bases from V and 1 from J, leaving 14 bases between them. The CDR3 contains 15 residues. Germline CDR1 is SGHAT and CDR2 is FQNNGV. The DNA of the CDR3 is TGTGCCAGCAGCCTACTATACAGGGTCCAAGAGACCCAGTACTTC. Translated: CASSLLYRVQETQYF.

There are a few counts of this clone. V gene TRBV10-2 combines with J gene TRBJ2-5; unclear D gene. In germline, CDR1 is WSHSY, CDR2 SAAADI. V lost 1 base, J lost 5 bases, and 2 bases lay in between. This CDR3 spans 11 amino acids. DNA for the CDR3: TGCGCCAGCAGTGAGTTGGAGACCCAGTACTTC. Amino acids: CASSELETQYF.

This clone appeared a single time. The chain carries TRBV7-9 and TRBJ2-3; TRBD2 aligns across 7 bases. The CDR3 sequence is 13 residues long. Germline V gene sequence: CDR1 SEHNR, CDR2 FQNEAQ (reference sequence). Trimming took 4 bases from V and 9 from J; bases not matched to a gene: 7. Here the CDR3 reads CASSYSGLSTQYF. The CDR3 DNA is TGTGCCAGCAGCTATAGCGGGCTAAGCACGCAGTATTTT.